A single sample is the source of the 32 T cell receptor beta chains below, sequenced in a study of regulatory and conventional T cells in RAG deficiency. Data came from immunoSEQ multiplex PCR; TCRdb stores just in-frame clones and leaves some out. Among around 30,000 clones listed, roughly 90% were seen once. These data were also filed under a second study, of regulatory T cells. Per that study: Amplification used 52 TRBV primers and 13 TRBJ primers.

Sequenced sample: CD8+ T cells sorted from blood. Receptors originate from a human donor in good health.

The chain recombines TRBV4-1 with TRBJ2-5; 9 bases map to TRBD2. The CDR3 consists of 15 residues. CDR1 MGHRA and CDR2 YSYEKL come from the germline V gene. V lost 0 bases, J lost 5 bases, and 4 bases stayed unmatched. The CDR3 nucleotides are TGCGCCAGCAGCCAAGATAGCGGGGGCCGGGAGACCCAGTACTTC. It is translated as CASSQDSGGRETQYF.

The V gene is TRBV6-5, the J gene TRBJ2-1; 15 bases fit TRBD2. CDR1 and CDR2 from the germline V gene are MNHEY and SVGAGI. The V and J ends lost 5 bases and 7 bases, in that order; junction bases with no gene match: 3. This CDR3 region has 15 residues. The CDR3 coding sequence is TGTGCCAGCAGTGGGACTAGCGGGGGGCGGAATGAGCAGTTCTTC. Its translation is CASSGTSGGRNEQFF.

The chain is built from TRBV19 and TRBJ2-1; 7 bases line up with TRBD2. Germline V gives CDR1 LNHDA, CDR2 SQIVND (reference sequence). With 4 bases clipped from V and 3 bases from J, the junction kept 6 bases outside the gene matches. The CDR3 covers 15 residues. The CDR3 loop reads CASSTGGTLYNEQFF. CDR3 nucleotides: TGTGCCAGTAGTACCGGGGGGACCCTCTACAATGAGCAGTTCTTC.

V is TRBV10-2 and J is TRBJ2-1; D gene uncertain. CDR3 length: 13 amino acids. The V and J ends lost 4 bases and 0 bases respectively, with 4 bases between them. Germline CDR1 WSHSY, CDR2 SAAADI. The CDR3 here is CASSVGSYNEQFF. The CDR3 nucleotides read TGCGCCAGCAGTGTCGGCTCCTACAATGAGCAGTTCTTC.

The rearrangement links TRBV5-8 to TRBJ2-1, with D possibly being TRBD2 (5 bases). CDR1 and CDR2 (germline): SGHTS, YDEGEE. This CDR3 has 15 amino acids. Trimming cost V 4 bases and J 2 bases, with 13 bases left between them. The CDR3 protein is CASSTRAKTYNEQFF. The CDR3, as DNA: TGTGCCAGCAGCACTAGGGCTAAAACCTACAATGAGCAGTTCTTC.

V gene TRBV19 combines with J gene TRBJ2-3; D may correspond to TRBD1 or TRBD2 (6 bases each). The CDR3 runs 15 residues. With 2 bases removed from V and 1 base from J, the gap between germline ends came to 10 bases. In germline, CDR1 is LNHDA, CDR2 SQIVND (reference sequence). CDR3 DNA: TGTGCCAGTAGTATACGGGGGCTGGGCACAGATACGCAGTATTTT. Amino acids: CASSIRGLGTDTQYF. Looking up the rest from reference TRBV19 and TRBJ2-3 gives the full variable domain: DGGITQSPKYLFRKEGQNVTLSCEQNLNHDAMYWYRQDPGQGLRLIYYSQIVNDFQKGDIAEGYSVSREKKESFPLTVTSAQKNPTAFYLCASSIRGLGTDTQYFGPGTRLTVL.

This chain uses TRBV28 with TRBJ1-5; D perhaps matches TRBD1 (5 bases). Germline CDR1 reads MDHEN; CDR2 reads SYDVKM. Trimming took off 7 bases at V and 0 bases at J, with 13 bases between the two ends. The CDR3 spans 15 residues. CDR3 amino acids: CASIPGGLSNQPQHF. In nucleotides, the CDR3 is TGTGCCAGCATCCCCGGGGGACTTAGCAATCAGCCCCAGCATTTT.

The V call is TRBV28, the J call TRBJ1-2; D is unclear. CDR3 length: 12 residues. Germline values: CDR1 MDHEN, CDR2 SYDVKM. Deletions cut 5 bases from V and 4 bases from J, with 8 bases between. DNA of the CDR3: TGTGCCAGCAGTCCCGGGCCCTATGGCTACACCTTC. Translation gives CASSPGPYGYTF.

This chain joins TRBV28 and TRBJ2-3; 9 positions agree with TRBD1. Unmatched junction bases numbered 1, after V lost 2 bases and J lost 1 base. The CDR3 contains 15 residues. From germline, CDR1 is MDHEN and CDR2 SYDVKM. This CDR3 is CASSLGDRGTDTQYF. The CDR3 nucleotides read TGTGCCAGCAGTTTAGGGGACAGGGGCACAGATACGCAGTATTTT.

The chain uses TRBV9 and TRBJ2-3; D could derive from TRBD1 or TRBD2 (6 bases each). Looked up from germline, CDR1 is SGDLS and CDR2 is YYNGEE. This CDR3 comprises 17 residues. V lost 4 bases and J lost 6, with 24 bases in between. The CDR3 coding sequence is TGTGCCAGCAGCTCCACCACGGGGCGGGAAGGGGGTGATACGCAGTATTTT. It codes for CASSSTTGREGGDTQYF.

The chain uses TRBV5-4 and TRBJ2-1; tentatively, D is TRBD2 (6 bases). Germline CDR1 reads SGHNT; CDR2 reads YYREEE (reference sequence). The CDR3 runs 14 residues. V dropped 5 bases and J dropped 5 bases, with 14 bases sitting between them. The DNA of the CDR3 is TGTGCCAGCAGAGAATTTAGCGGAGACAATGAGCAGTTCTTC. Translation: CASREFSGDNEQFF.

The chain has TRBV27 and TRBJ1-6; 9 bases align to TRBD1. Unmatched junction bases numbered 4, after V lost 3 bases and J lost 7 bases. This CDR3 comprises 15 residues. Germline-derived CDR1 and CDR2 are MNHEY and SMNVEV (reference sequence). The CDR3 bases are TGTGCCAGCAGTTTGGGGACAGGGCAAAATTCACCCCTCCACTTT. The encoded protein is CASSLGTGQNSPLHF.

J is TRBJ1-3 and V is TRBV4-1; D is ambiguous. The CDR3 totals 17 residues. V was trimmed by 5 bases and J by 4 bases, leaving 21 bases between them. Germline lookup yields CDR1 MGHRA and CDR2 YSYEKL. The CDR3 nucleotides are TGCGCCAGCAGCTTGGGGATTTCGGCAGCGGTCGGAAACACCATATATTTT. It specifies CASSLGISAAVGNTIYF.

This rearrangement joins TRBV9 to TRBJ2-5, with 12 bases identical to TRBD2. The CDR3 spans 16 residues. V was pared by 4 bases and J by 4 bases, with 8 bases of the junction left unmatched. Germline CDR1 reads SGDLS; CDR2 reads YYNGEE. CDR3 region: CASSLRTSGVTETQYF. The CDR3 DNA follows: TGTGCCAGCAGCTTAAGGACTAGCGGGGTGACAGAGACCCAGTACTTC.

This chain joins TRBV30 and TRBJ1-4; D is unclear. The germline V gene encodes CDR1 GTSNPN and CDR2 SVGIG (reference sequence). The CDR3 has 14 residues. V gave up 2 bases and J gave up 1 base, with 8 bases separating them. The CDR3 sequence: CAWSRQGTNEKLFF. CDR3 coding DNA: TGTGCCTGGAGTCGCCAAGGAACTAATGAAAAACTGTTTTTT.

This chain uses TRBV2 with TRBJ2-5, with 13 bases fitting TRBD2. With 1 base clipped from V and 14 bases from J, the junction kept 19 bases outside the gene matches. From germline, CDR1 is SNHLY and CDR2 FYNNEI. CDR3 length equals 18 residues. The CDR3 protein is CASSEVSKLAGGYTREYF. As DNA, the CDR3 is TGTGCCAGCAGTGAAGTCTCCAAACTAGCGGGAGGGTATACGAGGGAATACTTC. Full variable domain (remainder filled in from reference TRBV2 and TRBJ2-5): EPEVTQTPSHQVTQMGQEVILRCVPISNHLYFYWYRQILGQKVEFLVSFYNNEISEKSEIFDDQFSVERPDGSNFTLKIRSTKLEDSAMYFCASSEVSKLAGGYTREYFGPGTRLLVL.

The chain uses TRBV18 and TRBJ2-1; tentative D call: TRBD1 (5 bases). Trimming removed 3 bases from V and 5 bases from J, with 8 bases in between. The germline gives CDR1 KGHSH, CDR2 LQKENI. This CDR3 contains 13 residues. The CDR3 protein is CASSPRQNNEQFF. The CDR3 coding sequence is TGTGCCAGCTCACCTAGACAGAACAATGAGCAGTTCTTC.

The V gene is TRBV11-3, the J gene TRBJ2-7, with 11 bases lining up with TRBD2. The V gene's germline CDR1 is SGHNT and CDR2 YENEEA. V shed 2 bases and J 4 bases; nucleotides not matched to a gene: 10. This CDR3 has 17 amino acids. The CDR3 protein is CASSLPGLAGPEYEQYF. CDR3 nucleotide sequence: TGTGCCAGCAGCTTACCAGGACTAGCGGGCCCTGAGTACGAGCAGTACTTC. The complete variable domain, with remaining parts taken from reference TRBV11-3 and TRBJ2-7, reads EAGVVQSPRYKIIEKKQPVAFWCNPISGHNTLYWYLQNLGQGPELLIRYENEEAVDDSQLPKDRFSAERLKGVDSTLKIQPAELGDSAVYLCASSLPGLAGPEYEQYFGPGTRLTVT.

With respect to this clone: The same CDR3 can be traced to other DNA sequences in this sample. CDR3 sequence (DNA): TGTGCCAGCAGCTCGGGGGGGCGGACAGGCTACGAGCAGTACTTC. Encoded protein: CASSSGGRTGYEQYF. The chain is built from TRBV7-9 and TRBJ2-7; possibly TRBD2 for D (8 bases). Per the germline V gene, CDR1 is SEHNR and CDR2 is FQNEAQ (reference sequence). The length of the CDR3 is 15 residues. Trimming cost V 4 bases and J 3 bases, with 16 bases left between them.

The chain uses TRBV5-6 and TRBJ2-5, with 7 bases fitting TRBD1. Germline CDR1 reads SGHDT; CDR2 reads YYEEEE. This CDR3 has 14 residues. J was trimmed by 0 bases and V by 4 bases; bases with no gene match: 3. The DNA of the CDR3 is TGTGCCAGCAGCCGGGACAGCTACCAAGAGACCCAGTACTTC. Translation: CASSRDSYQETQYF.

The chain has TRBV30 and TRBJ1-1; no definite D call. There are 12 residues in the CDR3. V lost 4 bases to trimming and J lost 8 bases, with 14 bases between them. CDR1 and CDR2 (germline): GTSNPN, SVGIG (reference sequence). The CDR3 spells CAWIKFAIEAFF. CDR3 bases: TGTGCCTGGATTAAGTTCGCAATAGAAGCTTTCTTT.

The chain joins TRBV5-1 to TRBJ2-3; 13 nucleotides line up with TRBD2. The germline V gene has CDR1 SGHRS and CDR2 YFSETQ. V trimming: 3 bases; J trimming: 4 bases; junction bases outside the gene matches: 5. CDR3 length equals 16 residues. The CDR3, as DNA: TGCGCCAGCAGCTCCCGGACTAGCGGGGGTTCAGATACGCAGTATTTT. Its protein is CASSSRTSGGSDTQYF.

This rearrangement joins TRBV19 to TRBJ2-5, with TRBD2 identical over 8 bases. The CDR3 contains 15 residues. J was trimmed by 11 bases and V by 2 bases; bases with no gene match: 13. The germline V gene has CDR1 LNHDA and CDR2 SQIVND (reference sequence). The CDR3 coding sequence is TGTGCCAGTAGTATACTAGCGGGCCCATCGGGGCAACAGTACTTC. Translated: CASSILAGPSGQQYF. Full variable domain (remainder filled in from reference TRBV19 and TRBJ2-5): DGGITQSPKYLFRKEGQNVTLSCEQNLNHDAMYWYRQDPGQGLRLIYYSQIVNDFQKGDIAEGYSVSREKKESFPLTVTSAQKNPTAFYLCASSILAGPSGQQYFGPGTRLLVL.

The J gene is TRBJ1-3, the V gene TRBV28, with D hard to call. The CDR3 is made up of 13 amino acids. Germline assignment: CDR1 MDHEN and CDR2 SYDVKM. Deletions cut 7 bases from V and 0 bases from J, with 7 bases between. CDR3 amino acids: CASKELSGNTIYF. The CDR3 DNA reads TGTGCCAGCAAAGAACTCTCTGGAAACACCATATATTTT.

The genes are TRBV25-1 and TRBJ1-6; D possibly corresponds to TRBD1 (6 bases). Germline assignment: CDR1 MGHDK and CDR2 SYGVNS. CDR3 size: 14 residues. V lost 4 bases, J lost 7 bases, and 11 bases lay in between. The CDR3 region is CASSVTGLNSPLHF. The CDR3, as DNA: TGTGCCAGCAGTGTTACAGGGTTAAATTCACCCCTCCACTTT.

V is TRBV7-9 and J is TRBJ2-5; D might be TRBD1 (6 bases). The germline V and J ends were trimmed by 5 bases and 3 bases, with 19 bases remaining between them. Germline V gene sequence: CDR1 SEHNR, CDR2 FQNEAQ (reference sequence). This CDR3 comprises 16 residues. The CDR3 nucleotides read TGTGCCAGCAGCCCAACGATAGGGGGTAACGAAGAGACCCAGTACTTC. This codes for CASSPTIGGNEETQYF.

This chain uses TRBV7-6 with TRBJ1-5; a weak D match, TRBD1 (6 bases). V was cut by 3 bases and J by 5 bases, with 8 bases left in between. The CDR3 length is 13 residues. Germline CDR1 reads SGHVS; CDR2 reads FNYEAQ. The CDR3 DNA sequence: TGTGCCAGCAGCTTGGCAGGGGATCAGCCCCAGCATTTT. The encoded protein is CASSLAGDQPQHF. The whole variable domain, remainder taken from reference TRBV7-6 and TRBJ1-5, is GAGVSQSPRYKVTKRGQDVALRCDPISGHVSLYWYRQALGQGPEFLTYFNYEAQQDKSGLPNDRFSAERPEGSISTLTIQRTEQRDSAMYRCASSLAGDQPQHFGDGTRLSIL.

J is TRBJ1-1 and V is TRBV4-1; 9 nucleotides agree with TRBD1. With V trimmed by 4 bases and J by 4 bases, 4 bases remained unmatched. Germline V gene lookup returns CDR1 MGHRA and CDR2 YSYEKL. The CDR3 contains 14 residues. This CDR3 reads CASSPKQGATEAFF. The CDR3 DNA reads as TGCGCCAGCAGCCCAAAACAGGGGGCCACTGAAGCTTTCTTT.

The genes are TRBV14 and TRBJ2-3; tentative D call: TRBD2 (5 bases). V lost 2 bases and J lost 0, with 12 bases in between. The germline V gene has CDR1 SGHDN and CDR2 FVKESK. The CDR3 runs 16 residues. The CDR3, as DNA: TGTGCCAGCAGCCAAAGAGCGGAGGCTAGCACAGATACGCAGTATTTT. Encoded protein: CASSQRAEASTDTQYF.

The V gene is TRBV30, the J gene TRBJ2-2; TRBD1 or TRBD2 may be the D gene (5 bases each). V gave up 2 bases and J gave up 7 bases, with 11 bases separating them. This CDR3 is built from 13 residues. Germline CDR1 reads GTSNPN; CDR2 reads SVGIG (reference sequence). In nucleotides, the CDR3 is TGTGCCTGGAGTTCAGGGACGGGCGGGGAGCTGTTTTTT. Its protein product is CAWSSGTGGELFF.

The rearrangement uses TRBV2 and TRBJ2-2, with D tentatively TRBD1 or TRBD2 (5 bases each). The CDR3 has 14 amino acids. V was trimmed by 8 bases and J by 2 bases, leaving 12 bases between them. Germline CDR1 reads SNHLY; CDR2 reads FYNNEI. CDR3 loop: CASQGRDNTGELFF. CDR3 in DNA: TGTGCCAGCCAGGGACGGGACAACACCGGGGAGCTGTTTTTT.

The V gene is TRBV6-5, the J gene TRBJ2-7; D assignment may be TRBD1 or TRBD2 (5 bases each). This CDR3 has 16 residues. V lost 2 bases and J lost 4, with 18 bases in between. Germline loops: CDR1 MNHEY, CDR2 SVGAGI. CDR3 nucleotide sequence: TGTGCCAGCAGTTACGCGACCGGGACGGCACTTTACGAGCAGTACTTC. Its translation: CASSYATGTALYEQYF.